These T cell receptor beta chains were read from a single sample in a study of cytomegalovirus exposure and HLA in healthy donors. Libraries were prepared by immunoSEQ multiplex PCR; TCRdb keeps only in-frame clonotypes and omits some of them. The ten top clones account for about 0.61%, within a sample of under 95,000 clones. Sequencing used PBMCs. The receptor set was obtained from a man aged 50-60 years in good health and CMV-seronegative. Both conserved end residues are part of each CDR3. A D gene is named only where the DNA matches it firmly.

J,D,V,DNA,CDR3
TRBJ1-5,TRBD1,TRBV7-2,TGTGCCAGCAGCTACGGGACAGGGGGTTATCAGCCCCAGCATTTT,CASSYGTGGYQPQHF
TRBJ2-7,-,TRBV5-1,TGCGCCAGCAGCTTTCTAAGGACAGTTGGGGACGAGCAGTACTTC,CASSFLRTVGDEQYF
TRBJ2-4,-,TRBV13,TGTGCCAGCAGCTCCCACCGACAGGATGATTTAGCCAAAAACATTCAGTACTTC,CASSSHRQDDLAKNIQYF
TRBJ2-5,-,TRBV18,TGTGCCAGCTCACCACACGAAGCGGAGACCCAGTACTTC,CASSPHEAETQYF
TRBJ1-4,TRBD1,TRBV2,TGTGCCATCCGAGGGACAGTTGGGGCGACTAATGAAAAACTGTTTTTT,CAIRGTVGATNEKLFF
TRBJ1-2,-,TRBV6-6,TGTGCCAGCAGTCTACAGCAGAACTATGGCTACACCTTC,CASSLQQNYGYTF
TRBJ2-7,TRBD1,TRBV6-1,TGTGCCAGCATTACCCGACCCGGGACAGGCTACGAGCAGTACTTC,CASITRPGTGYEQYF
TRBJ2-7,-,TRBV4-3,TGCGCCAGCAGCCAAGATCGGAGCTTTCTCGGAGGCGAGCAGTACTTC,CASSQDRSFLGGEQYF
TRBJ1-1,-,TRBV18,TGTGCCAGCTCACCACTGGGACAAGGGCGGAGTGAAGCTTTCTTT,CASSPLGQGRSEAFF
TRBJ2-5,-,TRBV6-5,TGTGCCAGCAGTCGACAAAGCCCGGGGGAGACCCAGTACTTC,CASSRQSPGETQYF
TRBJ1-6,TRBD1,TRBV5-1,TGCGCCAGCAACCCCGGGACAGCTAATTCACCCCTCCACTTT,CASNPGTANSPLHF
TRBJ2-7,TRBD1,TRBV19,TGTGCCAGTAGTATCACCGGGACAGGCGACTACGAGCAGTACTTC,CASSITGTGDYEQYF
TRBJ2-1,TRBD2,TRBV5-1,TGCGCCAGCAGACCTAGCGGAAGCTCCTACAATGAGCAGTTCTTC,CASRPSGSSYNEQFF
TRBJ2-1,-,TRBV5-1,TGCGCCAGCAGCTTGGTCGTCTGGACAGAATACAATGAGCAGTTCTTC,CASSLVVWTEYNEQFF
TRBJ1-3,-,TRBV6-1,TGTGCCAGCAGTGAAATCAGACAGTTCTCTGGAAACACCATATATTTT,CASSEIRQFSGNTIYF